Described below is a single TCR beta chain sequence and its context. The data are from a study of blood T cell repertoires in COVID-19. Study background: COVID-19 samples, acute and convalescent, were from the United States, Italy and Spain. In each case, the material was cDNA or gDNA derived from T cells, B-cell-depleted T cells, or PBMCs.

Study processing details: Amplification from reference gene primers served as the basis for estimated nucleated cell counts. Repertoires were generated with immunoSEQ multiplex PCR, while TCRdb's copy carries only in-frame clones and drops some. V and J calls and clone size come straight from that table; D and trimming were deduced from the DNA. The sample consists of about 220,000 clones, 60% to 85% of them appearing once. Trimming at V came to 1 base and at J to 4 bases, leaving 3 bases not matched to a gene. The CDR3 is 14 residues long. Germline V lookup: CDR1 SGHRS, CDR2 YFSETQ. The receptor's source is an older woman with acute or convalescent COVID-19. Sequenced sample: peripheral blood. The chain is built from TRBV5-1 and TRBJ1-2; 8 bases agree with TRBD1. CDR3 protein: CASSLQGQVYGYTF. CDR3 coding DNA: TGCGCCAGCAGCTTGCAGGGACAGGTCTATGGCTACACCTTC.